The next 6 T cell receptor beta chains were all read from a single sample in a study of Ad26.COV2.S vaccination and SARS-CoV-2 variants (dated by TCRdb to the early 2020s). Libraries were prepared through the immunoSEQ multiplex PCR assay. TCRdb provides this immuneACCESS table in a form limited to in-frame rearrangements. Some clones are lacking; in checked studies, under half of them reflect an unresolved V gene, and why the rest are absent is not known. This sample holds 350,000 to 600,000 clones; 80% to 90% were observed only once. The ten largest make up 1.5% to 2% of the sample. The label giving this sample's treatment or condition can be read as: approximately 18 received Ad26.COV2.S at low or high dose, single or two shots; about five received placebo; per-sample allocation not given. For vaccine and placebo recipients, the sequenced repertoires came from samples collected on day 63 after the first injection.

Sequenced material: peripheral blood, taken in a trial of Ad26.COV2.S vaccine versus placebo. The receptors were sampled from a person aged 18-65 years who received the Ad26.COV2.S COVID-19 vaccine or a placebo.

This clone has just a few counts. This chain uses TRBV27 with TRBJ2-7; D is perhaps TRBD2 (5 bases). The CDR3 is 14 residues long. CDR1 is MNHEY and CDR2 is SMNVEV in the germline V gene (reference sequence). Trimming removed 6 bases at V and 3 bases at J, with 15 bases between. DNA of the CDR3: TGTGCCAGCAGGATTCGTAGGGAGCACTACGAGCAGTACTTC. Translated: CASRIRREHYEQYF.

This clone was detected a few times. The chain is built from TRBV7-8 and TRBJ2-1, with a weak D call TRBD2 (6 bases). The germline CDR1 and CDR2 sequences are SGHVS and FQNEAQ. The CDR3 runs to 13 residues. Trimming removed 4 bases at V and 9 bases at J, with 13 bases between. CDR3 in DNA: TGTGCCAGCAGCTACACACTGCGGGGTGAGCAGTTCTTC. Encoded protein: CASSYTLRGEQFF.

This rearrangement joins TRBV5-4 to TRBJ2-2, with 9 nucleotides matching TRBD2. Germline assignment: CDR1 SGHNT and CDR2 YYREEE (reference sequence). J lost 4 bases, V lost 4 bases, and 8 bases had no gene match. This CDR3 has 16 amino acids. The DNA of the CDR3 is TGTGCCAGCAGCCCCCAACTAGCGGGTTCCACCGGGGAGCTGTTTTTT. It codes for CASSPQLAGSTGELFF. Based on the CDR3 plus reference TRBV5-4 and TRBJ2-2, the full variable domain is ETGVTQSPTHLIKTRGQQVTLRCSSQSGHNTVSWYQQALGQGPQFIFQYYREEENGRGNFPPRFSGLQFPNYSSELNVNALELDDSALYLCASSPQLAGSTGELFFGEGSRLTVL.

This sequence joins TRBV7-3 and TRBJ2-3, with TRBD1 identical over 9 bases. The CDR3 is 15 residues long. Germline loops: CDR1 SGHTA, CDR2 FQGTGA. V lost 5 bases to trimming and J lost 6 bases; unmatched junction nucleotides: 9. The CDR3 protein is CASSQRGQGMDTQYF. In DNA, the CDR3 is TGTGCCAGCAGCCAAAGGGGACAGGGTATGGATACGCAGTATTTT.

The chain carries TRBV19 and TRBJ2-6; tentative D call: TRBD1 (5 bases). The CDR3 extends over 17 amino acids. The V end lost 6 bases, the J end lost 0 bases, and 15 bases lay between the germline ends. Germline CDR1 LNHDA, CDR2 SQIVND (reference sequence). CDR3 in amino acids: CASSLARANSGANVLTF. As DNA, the CDR3 is TGTGCCAGTAGCCTTGCCAGGGCAAACTCTGGGGCCAACGTCCTGACTTTC.

This clone was recorded only once. V usage is TRBV7-9 and J usage is TRBJ2-7, with D maybe TRBD1 (7 bases). Germline V lookup: CDR1 SEHNR, CDR2 FQNEAQ (reference sequence). The CDR3 loop spans 15 amino acids. The V and J ends lost 5 bases and 0 bases respectively, with 14 bases between them. CDR3 amino acids: CASSTRQGGSYEQYF. CDR3 coding DNA: TGTGCCAGCAGCACCAGACAGGGAGGCTCCTACGAGCAGTACTTC.